This T cell receptor (beta chain) derives from a study of T cell repertoires in cytomegalovirus infection. On the study more broadly: Both CMV infection and a matching HLA type were indicated by public TCR beta signatures. General study points: Within the response measured ex vivo, HLA-C-restricted CMV-specific TCR beta clonotypes were dominant.

Germline-derived CDR1 and CDR2 are GTSNPN and SVGIG (reference sequence). The CDR3 is 15 amino acids. V lost 2 bases to trimming and J lost 13 bases; unmatched junction nucleotides: 19. Of note for this clonotype: Its specificity is unknown.

MiXCR, run by TCRdb on the reads, gives a single entry per CDR3 protein. The table has a few hundred thousand distinct CDR3 sequences, 40% seen once; the top ten hold around 50%. The chain recombines TRBV30 with TRBJ2-5; 7 nucleotides agree with TRBD1. The sequence was obtained from a human donor in good health (CMV status not recorded). Some clones in this sample may be carry-over from other donors' samples. The sample here was cultured PBMCs, taken from culture after CMV antigen stimulation. As DNA, the CDR3 is TGTGCCTGGAGTCCGCCCCCGACAGGGTACCGCCAATGGTACTTC. Protein sequence: CAWSPPPTGYRQWYF.